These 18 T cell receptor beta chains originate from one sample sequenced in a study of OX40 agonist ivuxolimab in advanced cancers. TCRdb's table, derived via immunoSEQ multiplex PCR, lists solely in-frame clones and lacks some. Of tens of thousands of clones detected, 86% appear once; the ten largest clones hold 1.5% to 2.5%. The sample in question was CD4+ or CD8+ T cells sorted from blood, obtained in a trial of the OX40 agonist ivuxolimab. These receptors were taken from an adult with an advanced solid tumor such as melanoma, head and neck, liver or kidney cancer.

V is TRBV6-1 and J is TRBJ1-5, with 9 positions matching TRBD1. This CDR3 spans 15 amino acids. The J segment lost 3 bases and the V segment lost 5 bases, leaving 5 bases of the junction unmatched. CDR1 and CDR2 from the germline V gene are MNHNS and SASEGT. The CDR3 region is CASSWTGALNQPQHF. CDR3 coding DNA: TGTGCCAGCAGTTGGACAGGGGCGCTCAATCAGCCCCAGCATTTT.

CDR3: CASSPGRLLDTEAFF. CDR3 DNA sequence: TGCGCCAGCTCCCCGGGGCGGTTATTGGACACTGAAGCTTTCTTT. The chain uses TRBV5-1 and TRBJ1-1, with a tentative D call TRBD1 (5 bases). The germline V and J ends were trimmed by 7 bases and 3 bases, with 19 bases remaining between them. Germline values: CDR1 SGHRS, CDR2 YFSETQ. The CDR3 contains 15 residues.

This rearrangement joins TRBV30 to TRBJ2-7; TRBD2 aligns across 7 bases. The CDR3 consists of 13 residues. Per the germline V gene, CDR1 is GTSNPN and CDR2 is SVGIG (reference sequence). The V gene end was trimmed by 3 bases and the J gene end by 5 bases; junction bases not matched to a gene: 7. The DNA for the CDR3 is TGTGCCTGGAGCCGACGCGGGAGAGACGAGCAGTACTTC. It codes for CAWSRRGRDEQYF.

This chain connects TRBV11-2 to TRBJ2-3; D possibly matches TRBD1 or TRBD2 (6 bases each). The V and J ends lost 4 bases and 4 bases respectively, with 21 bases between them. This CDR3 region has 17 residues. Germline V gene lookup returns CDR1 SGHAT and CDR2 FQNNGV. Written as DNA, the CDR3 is TGTGCCAGCAGCTGGACCACGGGGGCGCGGGTCCCAGATACGCAGTATTTT. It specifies CASSWTTGARVPDTQYF.

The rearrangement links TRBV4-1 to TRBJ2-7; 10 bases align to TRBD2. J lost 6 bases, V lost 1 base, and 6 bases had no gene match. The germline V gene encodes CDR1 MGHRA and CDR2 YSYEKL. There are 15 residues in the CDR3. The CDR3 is CASSQVLAGWSEQYF. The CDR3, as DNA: TGCGCCAGCAGCCAAGTACTAGCGGGATGGTCCGAGCAGTACTTC.

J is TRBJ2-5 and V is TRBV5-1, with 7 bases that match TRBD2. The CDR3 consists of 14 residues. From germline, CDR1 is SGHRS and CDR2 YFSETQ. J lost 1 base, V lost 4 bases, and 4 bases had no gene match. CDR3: CASSQSGIQETQYF. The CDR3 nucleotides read TGCGCCAGCAGCCAAAGCGGGATCCAAGAGACCCAGTACTTC.

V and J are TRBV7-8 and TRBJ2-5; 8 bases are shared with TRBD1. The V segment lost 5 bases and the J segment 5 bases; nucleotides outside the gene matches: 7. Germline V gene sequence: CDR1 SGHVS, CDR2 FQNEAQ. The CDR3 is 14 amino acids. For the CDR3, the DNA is TGTGCCAGCAGCCCGAGGACAGGGCCGGAGACCCAGTACTTC. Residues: CASSPRTGPETQYF.

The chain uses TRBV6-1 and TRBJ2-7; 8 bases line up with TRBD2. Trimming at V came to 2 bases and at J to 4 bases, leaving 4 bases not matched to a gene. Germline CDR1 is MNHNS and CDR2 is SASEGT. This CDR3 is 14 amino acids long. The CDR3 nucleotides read TGTGCCAGCAGTGAACGGGGGGGGCGGTACGAGCAGTACTTC. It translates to CASSERGGRYEQYF.

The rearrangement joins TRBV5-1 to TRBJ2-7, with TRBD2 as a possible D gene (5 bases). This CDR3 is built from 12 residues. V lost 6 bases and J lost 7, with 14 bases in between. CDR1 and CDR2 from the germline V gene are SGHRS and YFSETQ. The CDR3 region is CASTDYPGEQYF. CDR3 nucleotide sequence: TGCGCCAGCACCGACTATCCGGGGGAGCAGTACTTC.

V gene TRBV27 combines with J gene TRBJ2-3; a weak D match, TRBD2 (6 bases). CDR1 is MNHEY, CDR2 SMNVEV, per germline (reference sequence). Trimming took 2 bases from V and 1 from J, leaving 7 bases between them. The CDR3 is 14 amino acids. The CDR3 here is CASSLVAGTDTQYF. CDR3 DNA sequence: TGTGCCAGCAGTTTAGTAGCGGGCACAGATACGCAGTATTTT.

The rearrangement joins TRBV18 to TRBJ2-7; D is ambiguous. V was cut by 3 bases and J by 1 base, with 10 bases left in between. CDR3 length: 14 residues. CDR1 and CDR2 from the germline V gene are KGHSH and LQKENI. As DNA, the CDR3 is TGTGCCAGCTCACCGGTGGCGGTTTCCTACGAGCAGTACTTC. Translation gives CASSPVAVSYEQYF.

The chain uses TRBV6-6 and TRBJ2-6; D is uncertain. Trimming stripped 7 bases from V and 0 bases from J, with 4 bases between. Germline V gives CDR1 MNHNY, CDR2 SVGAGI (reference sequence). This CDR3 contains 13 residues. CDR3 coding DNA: TGTGCCAGCATGGACTCTGGGGCCAACGTCCTGACTTTC. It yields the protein CASMDSGANVLTF.

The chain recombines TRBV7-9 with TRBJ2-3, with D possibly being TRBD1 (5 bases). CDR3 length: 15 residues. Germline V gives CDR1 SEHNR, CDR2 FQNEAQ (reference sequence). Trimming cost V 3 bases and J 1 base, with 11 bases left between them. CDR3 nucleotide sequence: TGTGCCAGCAGCTTCGACTTAGGGGGCACAGATACGCAGTATTTT. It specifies CASSFDLGGTDTQYF.

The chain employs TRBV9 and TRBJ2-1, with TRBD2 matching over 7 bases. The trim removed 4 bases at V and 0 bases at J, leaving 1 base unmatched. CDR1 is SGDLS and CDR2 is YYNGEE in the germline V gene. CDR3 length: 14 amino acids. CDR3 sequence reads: CASSLAASYNEQFF. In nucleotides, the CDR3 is TGTGCCAGCAGCCTAGCGGCCTCCTACAATGAGCAGTTCTTC.

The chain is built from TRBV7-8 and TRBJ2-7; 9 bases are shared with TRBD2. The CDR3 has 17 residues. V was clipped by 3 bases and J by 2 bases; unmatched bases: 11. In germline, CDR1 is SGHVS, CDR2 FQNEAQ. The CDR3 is CASSFSLQREVPYEQYF. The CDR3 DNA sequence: TGTGCCAGCAGCTTTTCTCTCCAGCGGGAGGTCCCCTACGAGCAGTACTTC. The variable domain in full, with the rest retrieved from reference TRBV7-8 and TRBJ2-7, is GAGVSQSPRYKVAKRGQDVALRCDPISGHVSLFWYQQALGQGPEFLTYFQNEAQLDKSGLPSDRFFAERPEGSVSTLKIQRTQQEDSAVYLCASSFSLQREVPYEQYFGPGTRLTVT.

The CDR3 is CAISESSGSQETQYF. The CDR3 coding sequence is TGTGCCATCAGTGAGTCAAGCGGGAGTCAGGAGACCCAGTACTTC. J is TRBJ2-5 and V is TRBV10-3; 8 nucleotides match TRBD2. The CDR3 spans 15 residues. Germline loops: CDR1 ENHRY, CDR2 SYGVKD. The trim removed 0 bases at V and 5 bases at J, leaving 5 bases unmatched.

The CDR3 sequence: CASSFEADWSYNEQFF. The CDR3 region has the DNA TGCGCCAGCAGCTTCGAGGCGGACTGGTCCTACAATGAGCAGTTCTTC. V usage is TRBV5-1 and J usage is TRBJ2-1; perhaps TRBD2 as D (5 bases). The germline CDR1 and CDR2 sequences are SGHRS and YFSETQ. CDR3 length equals 16 residues. V dropped 2 bases and J dropped 1 base, with 13 bases sitting between them.

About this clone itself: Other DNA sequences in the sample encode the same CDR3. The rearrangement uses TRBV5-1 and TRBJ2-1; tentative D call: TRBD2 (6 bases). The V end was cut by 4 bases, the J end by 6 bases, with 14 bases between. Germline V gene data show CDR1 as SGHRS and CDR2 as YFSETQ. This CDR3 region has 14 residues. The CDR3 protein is CASSPRLAANEQFF. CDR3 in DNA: TGCGCCAGCAGCCCCAGGTTAGCGGCCAATGAGCAGTTCTTC.